The clone carrying this TCR beta chain was seen many times. Its matching antigen is unknown. V trimming: 3 bases; J trimming: 5 bases; junction bases outside the gene matches: 5. The CDR3 runs to 14 residues. Germline V gene lookup returns CDR1 KGHSH and CDR2 LQKENI. This specimen comes from a study of identical twins. Study observations and caveats: Alpha sequences that were out-of-frame and twin-shared showed an excess of low generation probability. Researchers reported weaker excess twin sharing in beta out-of-frame sequences. Carriage of fewer insertions was seen in abundant cord blood beta clonotypes, whereas memory repertoires showed none.

Unique molecular identifiers were present on the cDNA, which also gained a universal primer site by template switching. TCRdb re-analysed the 5' RACE reads in MiXCR, keeping a single row per CDR3 protein. Among around 510,000 distinct CDR3 sequences listed, roughly an eighth were seen once. In addition, the sample was reused for a study of yellow fever vaccine responses in identical twins.

This clonotype originated in a woman between 18 and 29 years old in good health. Sequencing was carried out using CD4+ T cells sorted from blood. The chain employs TRBV18 and TRBJ2-7; 9 positions agree with TRBD2. The CDR3 nucleotides are TGTGCCAGCTCACCTGGGACTAGCCACGACGAGCAGTACTTC. Translating it yields CASSPGTSHDEQYF.